This T cell receptor (beta chain) was captured by sequencing in a study of PD-1 blockade in mismatch repair-deficient tumors. Study background: All were previously treated, progressing patients with eleven to twelve mismatch repair-deficient cancer types. Whole-study findings and limits: After pembrolizumab, tumor-resident clones rose rapidly, then generally contracted before radiologic responses.

Every patient had mismatch repair deficiency by PCR or immunohistochemistry. The TCR-sequenced patients were a few responders to pembrolizumab. As to this clone: What it binds is not known.

Produced via immunoSEQ multiplex PCR; TCRdb's table is partial and in-frame only. Of about 66,000 clones listed, more than 75% are singletons. V lost 4 bases, J lost 6 bases, and 22 bases lay in between. This CDR3 has 17 residues. Germline CDR1 LNHDA, CDR2 SQIVND (reference sequence). The sequence derives from an adult with mismatch repair-deficient cancer. The starting material was peripheral blood, obtained 2 weeks after starting pembrolizumab. The chain couples TRBV19 to TRBJ2-1; TRBD2 might be the D (6 bases). In DNA form, the CDR3 reads TGTGCCAGTAGTAACCCCTCTTCCGCGGGAAGGTCCAATGAGCAGTTCTTC. Translated: CASSNPSSAGRSNEQFF.